The 18 T cell receptor beta chains given below trace back to one sample, sequenced in a study of human T cells and chemical hapten exposure. Time point given: patch test 2, 6 weeks after DPC sensitization. This sample's treatment: therapeutic diphenylcyclopropenone sensitization with weekly scalp DPC. Via MiXCR, TCRdb re-called the RACE reads, giving one row per CDR3 protein. Of over 100,000 distinct CDR3 sequences in the sample, 9% to 9.5% were seen once. The specimen was whole blood, collected in connection with sensitization to the hapten diphenylcyclopropenone (DPC). These receptors were obtained from a woman between 35 and 50 years old with alopecia areata. Some clones in this sample may be carry-over from other donors' samples.

The chain carries TRBV4-3 and TRBJ1-3; D uncertain. In germline, CDR1 is LGHNA, CDR2 YSLEER. The CDR3 has 21 amino acids. The V end lost 0 bases, the J end lost 1 base, and 25 bases lay between the germline ends. In DNA form, the CDR3 reads TGCGCCAGCAGCCAAGAAGGACTGGCGCTCCAAGATCCTTATTCTGGAAACACCATATATTTT. The encoded protein is CASSQEGLALQDPYSGNTIYF.

The chain employs TRBV6-5 and TRBJ1-6; no firm D call. Trimming took 8 bases from V and 8 from J, leaving 10 bases between them. This CDR3 spans 12 amino acids. Germline CDR1 MNHEY, CDR2 SVGAGI. In DNA, the CDR3 is TGTGCCAGCCGGAATTGGGATTCACCCCTCCACTTT. It yields the protein CASRNWDSPLHF.

This clonotype has at least ten counts. The genes are TRBV12-3 or TRBV12-4 and TRBJ2-7; D possibly corresponds to TRBD1 (5 bases). This CDR3 is built from 13 residues. The V end was cut by 6 bases, the J end by 0 bases, with 9 bases between. CDR3 amino acids: CASRRTSSYEQYF. The CDR3 region has the DNA TGTGCCAGCAGACGGACATCCTCCTACGAGCAGTACTTC.

This clonotype appeared many times. The J gene is TRBJ2-3, the V gene TRBV11-2, with TRBD1 matching 7 bases. Germline trimming cut 5 bases from V and 0 bases from J; bases unmatched to any gene: 5. Germline V gene data show CDR1 as SGHAT and CDR2 as FQNNGV. The CDR3 spans 15 residues. The CDR3 is CASSRGTDSTDTQYF. Written as DNA, the CDR3 is TGTGCCAGCAGCAGGGGGACAGATAGCACAGATACGCAGTATTTT.

V usage is TRBV10-3 and J usage is TRBJ2-2; D call uncertain. V lost 11 bases and J 6 bases, leaving 22 bases between the germline ends. CDR1 is ENHRY and CDR2 is SYGVKD in the germline V gene. This CDR3 has 15 residues. In DNA, the CDR3 is TGTGCCTCCAAATTTGGTTCCCAAGATCCCGGGGAGCTGTTTTTT. This translates into CASKFGSQDPGELFF.

This clonotype occurred a few times. This chain joins TRBV27 and TRBJ2-7, with a possible D match to TRBD2 (5 bases). Trimming pared 5 bases from V and 6 bases from J, leaving 14 bases between. The CDR3 spans 13 residues. Germline V gene data show CDR1 as MNHEY and CDR2 as SMNVEV (reference sequence). DNA of the CDR3: TGTGCCAGCAGTATCGGGGAAACACGCGAGCAGTACTTC. It yields the protein CASSIGETREQYF.

This clonotype was counted at least ten times. The genes are TRBV7-9 and TRBJ1-5, with 7 positions matching TRBD1. The CDR3 totals 15 residues. V lost 3 bases and J lost 10; bases outside the gene matches: 12. The germline CDR1 and CDR2 sequences are SEHNR and FQNEAQ (reference sequence). The CDR3 DNA follows: TGTGCCAGCAGCTTCCACGGGACAGATCAGGGTCCCCAGCATTTT. Protein product: CASSFHGTDQGPQHF.

J is TRBJ2-2 and V is TRBV6-5; 9 bases are shared with TRBD2. The junction had 5 bases not matched to a gene; V was cut back by 5 bases and J by 7 bases. The CDR3 extends over 14 amino acids. Germline-derived CDR1 and CDR2 are MNHEY and SVGAGI. CDR3 region: CASSRGREVGELFF. As DNA, the CDR3 is TGTGCCAGCAGTCGCGGGAGGGAGGTCGGGGAGCTGTTTTTT.

The V gene is TRBV10-2, the J gene TRBJ2-7; 11 positions match TRBD2. CDR1 is WSHSY and CDR2 is SAAADI in the germline V gene. CDR3 length equals 14 residues. The ends lost 6 bases at V and 1 base at J; junction bases unmatched: 2. The chain's CDR3 is CASRLAGESYEQYF. The DNA of the CDR3 is TGCGCCAGCAGACTAGCGGGGGAATCCTACGAGCAGTACTTC.

The rearrangement joins TRBV7-2 to TRBJ1-5, with 8 positions matching TRBD1. The V gene's germline CDR1 is SGHTA and CDR2 FQGNSA. V shed 6 bases, J shed 6 bases, and the junction held 10 bases outside the gene matches. The CDR3 sequence is 15 residues long. This CDR3 is CASSRTGIDSQPQHF. The DNA for the CDR3 is TGTGCCAGCAGTCGGACAGGGATTGACAGTCAGCCCCAGCATTTT.

This clonotype was picked up a small number of times. The rearrangement joins TRBV5-4 to TRBJ2-1; no reliable D call. V was shortened by 2 bases and J by 8 bases, with 23 bases between the two germline ends. The germline gives CDR1 SGHNT, CDR2 YYREEE (reference sequence). There are 17 residues in the CDR3. CDR3 DNA: TGTGCCAGCAGCTTATTCCCCGACGGACCCACCTATGATGAGCAGTTCTTC. This codes for CASSLFPDGPTYDEQFF.

This clonotype was detected many times. This chain connects TRBV5-6 to TRBJ1-1; the D is unclear. CDR1 SGHDT and CDR2 YYEEEE come from the germline V gene. The CDR3 spans 12 residues. Between the trimmed V and J ends, which lost 1 base and 0 bases, there was a span of 1 base. DNA for the CDR3: TGTGCCAGCAGCTTGTTGAACACTGAAGCTTTCTTT. Encoded protein: CASSLLNTEAFF.

The gene calls are TRBV20-1 and TRBJ1-3; D not resolved. Germline lookup yields CDR1 DFQATT and CDR2 SNEGSKA (reference sequence). V shed 3 bases and J shed 0 bases, with 12 bases lying between them. The CDR3 loop spans 15 amino acids. The CDR3 DNA follows: TGCAGTGCTAGCTTCGGGCCAGCCTCTGGAAACACCATATATTTT. It specifies CSASFGPASGNTIYF.

This clonotype has a handful of counts. The rearrangement links TRBV15 to TRBJ2-3; 7 nucleotides match TRBD2. V lost 4 bases and J lost 5; bases outside the gene matches: 12. The CDR3 covers 16 residues. CDR1 and CDR2 (germline): LNHNV, YYDKDF (reference sequence). The CDR3 nucleotides read TGTGCCACCAGCACCCTCTGGGAGGGGCGAGGAGATACGCAGTATTTT. Encoded protein: CATSTLWEGRGDTQYF.

The J gene is TRBJ1-3, the V gene TRBV5-5; D may be TRBD1 (5 bases). CDR1 SGHKS and CDR2 YYEKEE come from the germline V gene (reference sequence). V was clipped by 5 bases and J by 5 bases, with 14 bases between them. This CDR3 has 14 amino acids. The CDR3: CASRMQGNRNTIYF. CDR3 in DNA: TGTGCCAGCAGGATGCAGGGAAATAGAAACACCATATATTTT. The full variable domain, with the rest looked up from reference TRBV5-5 and TRBJ1-3, is DAGVTQSPTHLIKTRGQQVTLRCSPISGHKSVSWYQQVLGQGPQFIFQYYEKEERGRGNFPDRFSARQFPNYSSELNVNALLLGDSALYLCASRMQGNRNTIYFGEGSWLTVV.

The chain uses TRBV11-3 and TRBJ2-1; possibly TRBD1 for D (5 bases). V gave up 1 base and J gave up 6 bases, with 10 bases separating them. The germline V gene encodes CDR1 SGHNT and CDR2 YENEEA. The CDR3 spans 14 residues. The CDR3 DNA follows: TGTGCCAGCAGCTTAGGGGGAAGGGGCAATGAGCAGTTCTTC. Its protein is CASSLGGRGNEQFF.

This chain connects TRBV24-1 to TRBJ2-1; D is possibly TRBD1 or TRBD2 (5 bases each). The germline V gene has CDR1 KGHDR and CDR2 SFDVKD. The CDR3 extends over 14 amino acids. Between the trimmed V and J ends, which lost 1 base and 6 bases, there was a span of 9 bases. The CDR3 DNA reads TGTGCCACCAGTGATTTTAGGGACGGCAATGAGCAGTTCTTC. It codes for CATSDFRDGNEQFF.

The sample holds a few counts of this clonotype. The genes are TRBV5-1 and TRBJ1-3; 7 bases agree with TRBD1. The CDR3 loop spans 16 amino acids. Germline CDR1 reads SGHRS; CDR2 reads YFSETQ. V lost 0 bases to trimming and J lost 4 bases; unmatched junction nucleotides: 7. The CDR3 coding sequence is TGCGCCAGCAGCTTGGCAGGGGGAGCTTACGGAAACACCATATATTTT. Its protein is CASSLAGGAYGNTIYF.